Listed below are T cell receptor beta chains from one sample, sequenced in a study of blood T cell repertoires in COVID-19. Profiled with immunoSEQ multiplex PCR; TCRdb holds only in-frame clones, not every one. The profile shows just under 350,000 clones, about 89% of them singletons. Sample: peripheral blood. The receptors derive from a woman in her 50s with COVID-19, enrolled during active disease. The CDR3 runs from the conserved cysteine through the conserved F or W. The D gene is left open where the match is weak. Some rows have no size entry. The others give once, few or many, or a class for an expanded clone.

TRBJ1-1 | NA | NA | TRBV6-5 | TGTGCCAGCAGGGGGCACGGTAACACTGAAGCTTTCTTT | CASRGHGNTEAFF
TRBJ1-5 | NA | NA | TRBV5-4 | TGTGCCAGCAGCCTGCCGGGTAGCAATCAGCCCCAGCATTTT | CASSLPGSNQPQHF
TRBJ2-7 | NA | TRBD2 | TRBV5-6 | TGTGCCAGCAGCTTGTTTGCGGGAGCTGGTGACGAGCAGTACTTC | CASSLFAGAGDEQYF
TRBJ1-2 | NA | TRBD1 | TRBV18 | TGTGCCACCGCGCCCCCCGTACAGTCCGGGACAGGGAGAGGGGGCTACACCTTC | CATAPPVQSGTGRGGYTF
TRBJ2-1 | NA | TRBD2 | TRBV9 | TGTGCCAGCAGCGCCTTGGGGTCTAGCGGGAGGTCTGAGCAGTTCTTC | CASSALGSSGRSEQFF
TRBJ2-3 | few | TRBD2 | TRBV7-3 | TGTGCCAGCAGCCCTACTAGCGGAGGTGTCACAGATACGCAGTATTTT | CASSPTSGGVTDTQYF
TRBJ1-1 | NA | NA | TRBV30 | TGTGCCTGGTTCCGTGGGGCTCTAGCGGACACTGAAGCTTTCTTT | CAWFRGALADTEAFF
TRBJ2-7 | NA | TRBD2 | TRBV10-3 | TGTGCCATCAGTTCTACGGGGGGGGCCTACGAGCAGTACTTC | CAISSTGGAYEQYF
TRBJ1-2 | NA | TRBD1 | TRBV19 | TGTGCCAGTAAACGGACAGGGGATTATGGCTACACCTTC | CASKRTGDYGYTF
TRBJ2-1 | NA | NA | TRBV5-1 | TGCGCCAGCAGCTTAGGAGGGACCATCAATGAGCAGTTCTTC | CASSLGGTINEQFF
TRBJ1-2 | NA | TRBD1 | TRBV29-1 | TGCAGCGCAGGACAGGGGGTTTATGGCTACACCTTC | CSAGQGVYGYTF
TRBJ2-2 | NA | TRBD2 | TRBV10-1 | TGCGCCAGCAGTGAAAGCGGGAGGACCGGGGAGCTGTTTTTT | CASSESGRTGELFF
TRBJ2-1 | NA | TRBD1 | TRBV6-5 | TGTGCCAGCAGTAGCCACGGGACAGGTCGGAATGAGCAGTTCTTC | CASSSHGTGRNEQFF
TRBJ2-7 | NA | TRBD2 | TRBV4-1 | TGCGCCAGCAGCCTTAGCGGGAGTACGGTCTACGAGCAGTACTTC | CASSLSGSTVYEQYF
TRBJ2-7 | NA | NA | TRBV4-1 | TGCGCCAGCAGCCAAGGAGACACCCCCAATTACGAGCAGTACTTC | CASSQGDTPNYEQYF
TRBJ2-7 | NA | TRBD2 | TRBV28 | TGTGCCAGCAGTCGCCCGGGGGAGGGGATCTACGAGCAGTACTTC | CASSRPGEGIYEQYF
TRBJ1-3 | NA | NA | TRBV18 | TGTGCCAGCTCACCAGGGCAGGGAAACACCATATATTTT | CASSPGQGNTIYF
TRBJ2-1 | NA | TRBD1 | TRBV30 | TGTGCCTGGGCAGGACAGGTTGAGCAGTTCTTC | CAWAGQVEQFF
TRBJ1-3 | NA | NA | TRBV28 | TGTGCCAGCGGCCGGAGGGGCCTCAGCTCTGGAAACACCATATATTTT | CASGRRGLSSGNTIYF
TRBJ2-1 | NA | NA | TRBV27 | TGTGCCAGCACGACAATGAATATGAATGAGCAGTTCTTC | CASTTMNMNEQFF
TRBJ2-7 | NA | NA | TRBV11-3 | TGTGCCAGCAGGCGGACTGCCACCTACGAGCAGTACTTC | CASRRTATYEQYF
TRBJ2-1 | NA | TRBD2 | TRBV5-6 | TGTGCCAGCAGCTTCTACGGACTAGCGGGAGCAGGGGCCTACAATGAGCAGTTCTTC | CASSFYGLAGAGAYNEQFF
TRBJ2-1 | once | NA | TRBV18 | TGTGCCAGCTCACCACTATCGCAGGGGGGCCACTCCTACAATGAGCAGTTCTTC | CASSPLSQGGHSYNEQFF
TRBJ2-2 | few | NA | TRBV4-1 | TGCGCCAGCAGCCAAGTAGCAACCGGGGAGCTGTTTTTT | CASSQVATGELFF
TRBJ2-7 | NA | NA | TRBV7-2 | TGTGCCAGCAGCTTACCGGCGGGGATCTCCTACGAGCAGTACTTC | CASSLPAGISYEQYF
TRBJ2-3 | many | NA | TRBV28 | TGTGCCAGCAGTTTTCTCTCGGGCACAGATACGCAGTATTTT | CASSFLSGTDTQYF
TRBJ2-1 | NA | NA | TRBV3-1/TRBV3-2 | TGTGCCAGCAGCCAGCGGGCCAATGAGCAGTTCTTC | CASSQRANEQFF
TRBJ2-6 | NA | TRBD1 | TRBV5-1 | TGCGCCAGCAGCACGGGGACAGGGGGCTCTGGGGCCAACGTCCTGACTTTC | CASSTGTGGSGANVLTF
TRBJ1-1 | NA | NA | TRBV10-3 | TGTGCCATCAGTTACGATGACAGACCAAACACTGAAGCTTTCTTT | CAISYDDRPNTEAFF
TRBJ2-1 | NA | TRBD2 | TRBV18 | TGTGCCAGCTCACAGCGGGAGGGAGAGTCCAATGAGCAGTTCTTC | CASSQREGESNEQFF
TRBJ2-5 | NA | NA | TRBV6-1 | TGTGCCAGCAGTGAACGGGGAACACAAGAGACCCAGTACTTC | CASSERGTQETQYF
TRBJ1-1 | few | NA | TRBV6-1 | TGTGCCAGCAGTGAGGGGACTATTGTTGAAGCTTTCTTT | CASSEGTIVEAFF
TRBJ1-5 | few | TRBD1 | TRBV6-6 | TGTGCCAGCAATGGACAGGGGCAATATAGCAATCAGCCCCAGCATTTT | CASNGQGQYSNQPQHF
TRBJ1-2 | NA | TRBD1 | TRBV19 | TGTGCCAGTAGTACCCGGACAGGGATACGGGGCTATGGCTACACCTTC | CASSTRTGIRGYGYTF
TRBJ1-5 | NA | NA | TRBV7-2 | TGTGCCAGCAGCTCCTCGCAGGTTCAGCCCCAGCATTTT | CASSSSQVQPQHF
TRBJ1-2 | NA | NA | TRBV18 | TGTGCCAGCTCACAACAGGCACTCTATGGCTACACCTTC | CASSQQALYGYTF
TRBJ2-4 | once | NA | TRBV7-2 | TGTGCCAGCAGCCTGCGTTGGGGTAGCGGAAACATTCAGTACTTC | CASSLRWGSGNIQYF
TRBJ2-2 | NA | TRBD1 | TRBV2 | TGTGCCAGCACCGACAGGGTCACCGGGGAGCTGTTTTTT | CASTDRVTGELFF
TRBJ1-1 | NA | NA | TRBV4-1 | TGCGCCAGCAGCCAAGGAACGGTTATCACTGAAGCTTTCTTT | CASSQGTVITEAFF
TRBJ2-3 | NA | NA | TRBV3-1/TRBV3-2 | TGTGCCAGCAGCTACTCACGGGTGAGCACAGATACGCAGTATTTT | CASSYSRVSTDTQYF
TRBJ2-7 | once | NA | TRBV7-2 | TGTGCCAGCAGCTTCAGGGTCCAGGGCGAGCAGTACTTC | CASSFRVQGEQYF
TRBJ2-3 | NA | TRBD2 | TRBV5-4 | TGTGCCAGCAGCTTGGGAGGGACTAGCGGGAGATATGGTACGCAGTATTTT | CASSLGGTSGRYGTQYF
TRBJ1-5 | NA | NA | TRBV7-2 | TGTGCCAGCAGCTTAAATCCCAGGTACCAGCCCCAGCATTTT | CASSLNPRYQPQHF
TRBJ2-6 | NA | NA | TRBV7-2 | TGTGCCAGCAGCGCAAAAGGGCAGGGGAGCTCTGGGGCCAACGTCCTGACTTTC | CASSAKGQGSSGANVLTF
TRBJ2-7 | NA | TRBD2 | TRBV5-1 | TGCGCCAGCACCCCGAGGGGGACTAGCGGCTTTGACGAGCAGTACTTC | CASTPRGTSGFDEQYF